The 2 T cell receptor beta chains below come from one sample, sequenced in a study of T cell changes during pregnancy in multiple sclerosis. Clones were sequenced by immunoSEQ multiplex PCR, and TCRdb holds only the in-frame ones, with some missing. Among 85,000 to 130,000 clones listed, about 90% were seen once. Sequencing used peripheral blood, obtained before pregnancy. Receptor source: a female donor with multiple sclerosis, enrolled in a pregnancy study.

The J gene is TRBJ1-5, the V gene TRBV6-5; TRBD1 matches 7 bases. Germline trimming cut 5 bases from V and 7 bases from J; bases unmatched to any gene: 8. The V gene's germline CDR1 is MNHEY and CDR2 SVGAGI. The CDR3 length is 14 residues. The CDR3 region has the DNA TGTGCCAGCAGTGAGTCCACAGGGGCGCAGCCCCAGCATTTT. Translation gives CASSESTGAQPQHF.

The CDR3 sequence is CASSPRDSGQPQHF. In DNA, the CDR3 is TGTGCCAGCTCACCACGGGACTCTGGTCAGCCCCAGCATTTT. V gene TRBV18 combines with J gene TRBJ1-5; TRBD1 might be the D (5 bases). Trimming took off 1 base at V and 6 bases at J, with 10 bases between the two ends. Germline V lookup: CDR1 KGHSH, CDR2 LQKENI. The CDR3 consists of 14 residues. Based on the CDR3 plus reference TRBV18 and TRBJ1-5, the full variable domain is NAGVMQNPRHLVRRRGQEARLRCSPMKGHSHVYWYRQLPEEGLKFMVYLQKENIIDESGMPKERFSAEFPKEGPSILRIQQVVRGDSAAYFCASSPRDSGQPQHFGDGTRLSIL.